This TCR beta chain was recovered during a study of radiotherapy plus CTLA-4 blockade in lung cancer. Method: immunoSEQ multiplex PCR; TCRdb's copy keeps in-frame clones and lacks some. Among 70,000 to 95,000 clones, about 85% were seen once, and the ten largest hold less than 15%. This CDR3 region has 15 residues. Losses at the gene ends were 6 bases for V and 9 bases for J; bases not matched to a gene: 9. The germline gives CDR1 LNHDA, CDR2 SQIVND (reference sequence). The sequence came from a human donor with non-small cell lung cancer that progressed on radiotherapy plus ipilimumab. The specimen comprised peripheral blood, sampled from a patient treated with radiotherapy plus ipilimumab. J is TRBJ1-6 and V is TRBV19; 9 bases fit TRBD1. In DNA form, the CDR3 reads TGTGCCAGTAGCCTCCAGGGACAGGGAGGTTCACCCCTCCACTTT. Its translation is CASSLQGQGGSPLHF.